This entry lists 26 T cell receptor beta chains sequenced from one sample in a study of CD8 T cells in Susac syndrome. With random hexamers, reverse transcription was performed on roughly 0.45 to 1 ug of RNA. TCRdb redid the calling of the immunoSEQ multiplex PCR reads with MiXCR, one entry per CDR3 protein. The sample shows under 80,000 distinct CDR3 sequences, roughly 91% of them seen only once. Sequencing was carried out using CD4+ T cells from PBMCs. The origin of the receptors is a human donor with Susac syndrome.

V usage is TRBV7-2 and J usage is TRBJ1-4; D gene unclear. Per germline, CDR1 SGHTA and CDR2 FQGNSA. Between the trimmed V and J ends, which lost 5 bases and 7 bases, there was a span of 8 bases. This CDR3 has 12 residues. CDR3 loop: CASSQSGEKLFF. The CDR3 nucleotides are TGTGCCAGCAGCCAGTCCGGTGAAAAACTGTTTTTT. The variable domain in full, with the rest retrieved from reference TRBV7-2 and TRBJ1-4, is GAGVSQSPSNKVTEKGKDVELRCDPISGHTALYWYRQSLGQGLEFLIYFQGNSAPDKSGLPSDRFSAERTGGSVSTLTIQRTQQEDSAVYLCASSQSGEKLFFGSGTQLSVL.

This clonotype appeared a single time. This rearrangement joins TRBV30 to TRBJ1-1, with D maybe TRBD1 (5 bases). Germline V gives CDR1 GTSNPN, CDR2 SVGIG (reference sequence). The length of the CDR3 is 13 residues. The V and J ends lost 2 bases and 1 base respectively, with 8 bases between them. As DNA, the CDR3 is TGTGCCTGGAGTCCGGGGCCGAACACTGAAGCTTTCTTT. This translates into CAWSPGPNTEAFF.

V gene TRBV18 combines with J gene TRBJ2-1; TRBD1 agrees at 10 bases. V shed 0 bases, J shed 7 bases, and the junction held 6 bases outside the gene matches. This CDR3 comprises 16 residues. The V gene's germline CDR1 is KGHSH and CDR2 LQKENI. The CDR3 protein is CASSPPIRDRGNEQFF. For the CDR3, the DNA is TGTGCCAGCTCACCACCAATCCGGGACAGGGGTAATGAGCAGTTCTTC.

CDR3 protein: CASSPGDRKANNEQFF. CDR3 bases: TGCGCCAGCAGCCCTGGTGACAGGAAGGCTAACAATGAGCAGTTCTTC. The V gene is TRBV5-1, the J gene TRBJ2-1; D is possibly TRBD1 (6 bases). This CDR3 has 16 amino acids. V lost 4 bases and J lost 5, with 19 bases in between. CDR1 is SGHRS and CDR2 is YFSETQ in the germline V gene.

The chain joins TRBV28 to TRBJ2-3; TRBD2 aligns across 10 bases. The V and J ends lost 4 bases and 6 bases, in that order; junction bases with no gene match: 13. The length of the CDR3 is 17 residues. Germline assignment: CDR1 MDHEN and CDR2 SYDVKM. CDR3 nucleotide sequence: TGTGCCAGCAGTTCCTGGCCGCTAGCGGGAGCTGGGGATACGCAGTATTTT. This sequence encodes CASSSWPLAGAGDTQYF.

The chain's CDR3 is CASSSGTGSEKLFF. For the CDR3, the DNA is TGTGCCAGCTCCTCCGGGACAGGGTCTGAAAAACTGTTTTTT. This chain connects TRBV7-2 to TRBJ1-4; 9 bases map to TRBD1. This CDR3 has 14 residues. The V segment lost 8 bases and the J segment 7 bases; nucleotides outside the gene matches: 8. Germline lookup yields CDR1 SGHTA and CDR2 FQGNSA.

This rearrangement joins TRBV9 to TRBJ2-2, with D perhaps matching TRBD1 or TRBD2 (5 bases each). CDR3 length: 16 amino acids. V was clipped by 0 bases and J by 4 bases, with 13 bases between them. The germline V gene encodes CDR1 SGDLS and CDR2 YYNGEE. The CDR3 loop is CASSVDSTGRTGELFF. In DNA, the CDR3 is TGTGCCAGCAGCGTAGACTCCACGGGACGCACCGGGGAGCTGTTTTTT.

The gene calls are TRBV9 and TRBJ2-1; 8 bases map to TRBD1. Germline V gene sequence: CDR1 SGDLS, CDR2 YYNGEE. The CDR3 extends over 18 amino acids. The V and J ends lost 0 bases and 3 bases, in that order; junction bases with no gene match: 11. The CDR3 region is CASSVASPGGLGYNEQFF. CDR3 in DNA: TGTGCCAGCAGCGTAGCGTCTCCAGGGGGCCTAGGCTACAATGAGCAGTTCTTC.

The CDR3 region has the DNA TGTGCCAGCAGTGACCAGTTCTACAATGAGCAGTTCTTC. This codes for CASSDQFYNEQFF. The chain carries TRBV28 and TRBJ2-1; no firm D call. Germline V gene lookup returns CDR1 MDHEN and CDR2 SYDVKM. Between the trimmed V and J ends, which lost 5 bases and 3 bases, there was a span of 8 bases. This CDR3 contains 13 residues.

CDR3 region: CASTPAGLAYEQYF. CDR3 sequence (DNA): TGTGCCAGCACCCCAGCGGGACTAGCCTACGAGCAGTACTTC. The gene calls are TRBV28 and TRBJ2-7; 8 bases line up with TRBD2. Per germline, CDR1 MDHEN and CDR2 SYDVKM. Unmatched junction bases numbered 7, after V lost 7 bases and J lost 2 bases. The CDR3 is 14 amino acids.

CDR3 coding DNA: TGTGCCAGTAGTATGACTAACCAACAAGAGACCCAGTACTTC. Its protein product is CASSMTNQQETQYF. The J gene is TRBJ2-5, the V gene TRBV19, with a weak D call TRBD2 (5 bases). Trimming shortened V by 3 bases and J by 2 bases, and 10 bases separated the two germline ends. Germline V gives CDR1 LNHDA, CDR2 SQIVND (reference sequence). The CDR3 is 14 amino acids.

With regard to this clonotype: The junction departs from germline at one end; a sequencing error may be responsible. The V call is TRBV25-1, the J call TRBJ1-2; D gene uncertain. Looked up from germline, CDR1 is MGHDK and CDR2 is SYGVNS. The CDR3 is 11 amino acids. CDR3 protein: CATLTGYGYTF. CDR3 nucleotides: TGCGCGACCCTAACCGGCTATGGCTACACCTTC.

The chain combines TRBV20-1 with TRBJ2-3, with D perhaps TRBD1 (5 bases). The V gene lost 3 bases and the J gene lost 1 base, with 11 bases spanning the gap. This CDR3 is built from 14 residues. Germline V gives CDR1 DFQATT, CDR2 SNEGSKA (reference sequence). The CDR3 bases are TGCAGTGCTAGGTTGGCACAGGGCACAGATACGCAGTATTTT. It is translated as CSARLAQGTDTQYF.

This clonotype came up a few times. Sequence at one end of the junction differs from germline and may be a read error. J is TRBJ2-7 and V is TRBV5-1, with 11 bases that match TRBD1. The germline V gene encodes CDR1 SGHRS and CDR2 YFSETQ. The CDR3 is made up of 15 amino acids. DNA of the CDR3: TGCGCCAGCAGCCCTCGGACAGGGGGCGCGGAGGAGCAGTACTTT. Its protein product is CASSPRTGGAEEQYF.

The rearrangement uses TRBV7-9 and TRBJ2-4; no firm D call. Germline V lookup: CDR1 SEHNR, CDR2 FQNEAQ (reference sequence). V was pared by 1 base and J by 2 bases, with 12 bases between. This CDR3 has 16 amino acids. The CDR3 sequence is CASSLVGARPKNIQYF. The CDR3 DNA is TGTGCCAGCAGCTTAGTTGGCGCCCGTCCCAAAAACATTCAGTACTTC.

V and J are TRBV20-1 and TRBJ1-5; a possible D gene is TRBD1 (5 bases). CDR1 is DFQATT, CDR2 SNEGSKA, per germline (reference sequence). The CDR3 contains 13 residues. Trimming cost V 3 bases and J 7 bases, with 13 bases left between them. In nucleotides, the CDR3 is TGCAGTGCTAGTGGGGGTTTCGGGCAGCCCCAGCATTTT. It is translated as CSASGGFGQPQHF.

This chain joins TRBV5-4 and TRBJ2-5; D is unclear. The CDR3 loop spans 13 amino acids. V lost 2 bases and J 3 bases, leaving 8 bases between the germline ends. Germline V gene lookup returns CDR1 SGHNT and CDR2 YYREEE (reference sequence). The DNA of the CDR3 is TGTGCCAGCAGCTTCTCGGTAGAAGAGACCCAGTACTTC. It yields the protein CASSFSVEETQYF.

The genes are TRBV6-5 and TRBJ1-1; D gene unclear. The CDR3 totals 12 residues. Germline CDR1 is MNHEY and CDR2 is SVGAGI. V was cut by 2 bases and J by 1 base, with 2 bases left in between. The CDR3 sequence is CASSYPNTEAFF. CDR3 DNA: TGTGCCAGCAGTTACCCGAACACTGAAGCTTTCTTT.

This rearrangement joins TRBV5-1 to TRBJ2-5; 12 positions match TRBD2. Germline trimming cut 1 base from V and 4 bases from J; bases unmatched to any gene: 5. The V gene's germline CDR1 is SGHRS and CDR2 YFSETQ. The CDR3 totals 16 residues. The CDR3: CASSLRLAGAGETQYF. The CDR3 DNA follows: TGCGCCAGCAGCTTGCGACTAGCGGGGGCGGGAGAGACCCAGTACTTC.

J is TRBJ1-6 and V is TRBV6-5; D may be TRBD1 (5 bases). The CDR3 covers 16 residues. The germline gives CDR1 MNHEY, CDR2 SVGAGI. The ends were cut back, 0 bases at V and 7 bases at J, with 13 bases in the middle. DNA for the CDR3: TGTGCCAGCAGTTACTCGGAGGGCAGGGTGAATTCACCCCTCCACTTT. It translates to CASSYSEGRVNSPLHF.

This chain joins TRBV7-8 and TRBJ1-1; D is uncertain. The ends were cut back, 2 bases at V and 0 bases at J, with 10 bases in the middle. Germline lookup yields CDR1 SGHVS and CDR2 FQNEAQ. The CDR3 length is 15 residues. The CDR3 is CASSLYLIMNTEAFF. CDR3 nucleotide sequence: TGTGCCAGCAGCTTATATCTCATAATGAACACTGAAGCTTTCTTT.

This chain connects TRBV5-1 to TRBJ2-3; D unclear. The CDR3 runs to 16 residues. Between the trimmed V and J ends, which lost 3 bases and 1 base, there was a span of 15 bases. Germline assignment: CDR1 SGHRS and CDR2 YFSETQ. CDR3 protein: CASSSLPTGGTDTQYF. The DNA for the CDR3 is TGCGCCAGCAGCTCGCTCCCAACTGGCGGCACAGATACGCAGTATTTT.

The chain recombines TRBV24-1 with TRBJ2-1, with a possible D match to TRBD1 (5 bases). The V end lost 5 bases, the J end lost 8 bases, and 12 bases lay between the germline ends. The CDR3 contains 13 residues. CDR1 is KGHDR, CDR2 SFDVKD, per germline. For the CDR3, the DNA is TGTGCCACCAGTGGTGGGGCTAGGGATGAGCAGTTCTTC. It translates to CATSGGARDEQFF.

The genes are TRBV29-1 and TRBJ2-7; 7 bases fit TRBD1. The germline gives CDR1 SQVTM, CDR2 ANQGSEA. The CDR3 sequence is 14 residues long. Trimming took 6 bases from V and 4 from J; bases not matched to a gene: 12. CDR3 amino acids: CSVVQGEIGYEQYF. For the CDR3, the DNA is TGCAGCGTAGTCCAGGGGGAAATAGGGTACGAGCAGTACTTC.

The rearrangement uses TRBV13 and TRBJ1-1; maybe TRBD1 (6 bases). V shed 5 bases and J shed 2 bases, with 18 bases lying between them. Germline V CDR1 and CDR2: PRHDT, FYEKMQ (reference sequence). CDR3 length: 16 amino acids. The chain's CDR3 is CASSRGLLIENTEAFF. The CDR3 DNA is TGTGCCAGCAGCCGGGGGCTTCTGATTGAAAACACTGAAGCTTTCTTT.

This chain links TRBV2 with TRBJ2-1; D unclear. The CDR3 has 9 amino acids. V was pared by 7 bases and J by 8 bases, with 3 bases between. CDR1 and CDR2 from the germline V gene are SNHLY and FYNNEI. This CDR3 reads CASTYEQFF. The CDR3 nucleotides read TGTGCCAGCACGTATGAGCAGTTCTTC.